Presented here are 23 T cell receptor beta chains from one specimen sequenced in a study of T-cell memory formation after mild COVID-19 (dated by TCRdb to the early 2020s). The library came from 5' RACE. Sequenced on an Illumina NovaSeq 6000. Using fastp at Q25 and MiXCR, TCRdb reprocessed the public reads and kept productive beta chains. Each CDR3 protein gets just one entry, which takes the most common genes and DNA from the rows behind it. The sample contains approximately 210,000 distinct CDR3 sequences, more than 9% of them found a single time. Around 2.9% of the sample comes from the top ten. The sample taken for sequencing was PBMCs or a T cell subset sorted from them (not recorded which). The source is a man aged 18 to 35 who had mild COVID-19 (a few samples of this study predate the infection). The sample titles of this study are shuffled in the database, so cell type and time point are left out; the donor was told from shared clones.

At least ten counts were recorded for this clonotype. The chain combines TRBV20-1 with TRBJ2-3; 10 bases map to TRBD1. Germline assignment: CDR1 DFQATT and CDR2 SNEGSKA (reference sequence). The CDR3 has 12 amino acids. CDR3 coding DNA: TGCAGCCCGGGACAGGGGACAGATACGCAGTATTTT. Translated: CSPGQGTDTQYF.

This clonotype was seen more than once but under ten times. The chain links TRBV2 to TRBJ2-1, with D possibly matching TRBD1 (7 bases). CDR3 length equals 13 residues. The germline gives CDR1 SNHLY, CDR2 FYNNEI. The V end lost 6 bases, the J end lost 7 bases, and 13 bases lay between the germline ends. The CDR3 sequence: CASRDRAGNEQFF. DNA of the CDR3: TGTGCCAGCAGAGACAGGGCGGGAAATGAGCAGTTCTTC.

V usage is TRBV7-2 and J usage is TRBJ2-2, with a tentative D call TRBD2 (6 bases). Germline V gene data show CDR1 as SGHTA and CDR2 as FQGNSA. The CDR3 sequence is 14 residues long. Trimming shortened V by 1 base and J by 5 bases, and 8 bases separated the two germline ends. CDR3 in DNA: TGTGCCAGCAGCTTAGTGGCGGGAACCGGGGAGCTGTTTTTT. It yields the protein CASSLVAGTGELFF.

The chain has TRBV5-1 and TRBJ1-2, with D maybe TRBD1 (5 bases). V was pared by 4 bases and J by 5 bases, with 15 bases between. Looked up from germline, CDR1 is SGHRS and CDR2 is YFSETQ. The CDR3 length is 14 residues. CDR3 sequence reads: CASSVSGTSYGYTF. CDR3 bases: TGCGCCAGCAGCGTATCCGGGACCTCATATGGCTACACCTTC.

The chain couples TRBV5-5 to TRBJ2-7; maybe TRBD1 (5 bases). This CDR3 contains 14 residues. V lost 5 bases, J lost 5 bases, and 17 bases lay in between. The germline V gene encodes CDR1 SGHKS and CDR2 YYEKEE (reference sequence). CDR3 bases: TGTGCCAGCAGGCCCAATCAGGGTCGAAACGAGCAGTACGTC. The encoded protein is CASRPNQGRNEQYV.

In its sample, this clonotype was seen many times. This may be a read error, as it is one base from a much larger clone. The chain joins TRBV7-2 to TRBJ2-3; the D is unclear. Per the germline V gene, CDR1 is SGHTA and CDR2 is FQGNSA. V was shortened by 2 bases and J by 2 bases, with 5 bases between the two germline ends. The CDR3 sequence is 13 residues long. The CDR3, as DNA: TGTGCCAGCAGCTTACAGGACACAGATACGCAGTATTTT. It yields the protein CASSLQDTDTQYF.

The J gene is TRBJ2-3, the V gene TRBV12-3 or TRBV12-4; D is undetermined. The V end lost 4 bases, the J end lost 4 bases, and 9 bases lay between the germline ends. This CDR3 comprises 13 residues. In nucleotides, the CDR3 is TGTGCCAGCAGTTATTACGGAGCAGATACGCAGTATTTT. It encodes CASSYYGADTQYF.

This clonotype was counted between two and nine times. The rearrangement joins TRBV5-6 to TRBJ2-1, with 9 bases identical to TRBD2. V was pared by 1 base and J by 5 bases, with 7 bases of the junction left unmatched. This CDR3 comprises 16 residues. Germline V lookup: CDR1 SGHDT, CDR2 YYEEEE. CDR3 region: CASSLRRGGFDNEQFF. The DNA for the CDR3 is TGTGCCAGCAGCTTGCGGCGGGGGGGATTCGACAATGAGCAGTTCTTC.

This chain uses TRBV5-8 with TRBJ1-2; no definite D call. The germline V gene encodes CDR1 SGHTS and CDR2 YDEGEE. The CDR3 sequence is 16 residues long. V was cut by 0 bases and J by 7 bases, with 19 bases left in between. The CDR3 here is CASSLGGSGLGFGYTF. In nucleotides, the CDR3 is TGTGCCAGCAGCTTGGGCGGGAGCGGATTGGGTTTTGGCTACACCTTC.

The sample holds a few counts of this clonotype. CDR3 nucleotide sequence: TGCAGTGCTAGACAAGAGGTCGGCGGCTACACCTTC. Its translation is CSARQEVGGYTF. The V call is TRBV20-1, the J call TRBJ1-2; D is unresolved. The CDR3 has 12 residues. Germline CDR1 is DFQATT and CDR2 is SNEGSKA (reference sequence). Deletions cut 2 bases from V and 8 bases from J, with 12 bases between.

This clonotype turned up a few times. The CDR3 region is CARSRDRIANTEAFF. CDR3 in DNA: TGTGCCAGAAGCAGGGACAGGATCGCGAACACTGAAGCTTTCTTT. The genes are TRBV5-3 and TRBJ1-1, with TRBD1 matching 8 bases. TRBV5-3 falls under the ORF class, with uncertain function. The CDR3 is made up of 15 amino acids. V dropped 4 bases and J dropped 1; count of bases not matched to a gene: 6.

This clonotype was counted at least ten times. J is TRBJ2-2 and V is TRBV29-1; D not certain. This CDR3 is 15 amino acids long. Germline CDR1 SQVTM, CDR2 ANQGSEA. V was clipped by 4 bases and J by 0 bases, with 12 bases between them. The CDR3 spells CSVAKGVPNTGELFF. Written as DNA, the CDR3 is TGCAGCGTTGCTAAGGGTGTCCCGAACACCGGGGAGCTGTTTTTT.

This clonotype turned up a few times. The rearrangement links TRBV29-1 to TRBJ2-2; no definite D call. The CDR3 totals 13 residues. Trimming pared 7 bases from V and 1 base from J, leaving 10 bases between. The germline V gene has CDR1 SQVTM and CDR2 ANQGSEA. Here the CDR3 DNA reads TGCAGCGCGGACCTCTGGAACACCGGGGAGCTGTTTTTT. As protein: CSADLWNTGELFF.

Only a few counts were recorded for this clonotype. The chain employs TRBV10-3 and TRBJ1-1; no clear D. CDR1 is ENHRY and CDR2 is SYGVKD in the germline V gene. The CDR3 is 12 amino acids. Trimming removed 4 bases at V and 11 bases at J, with 14 bases between. In DNA, the CDR3 is TGTGCCATCAGTGCTCGCGGCGAGTGGGCTTTCTTT. It specifies CAISARGEWAFF.

This clonotype was counted between two and nine times. The rearrangement links TRBV7-8 to TRBJ1-5, with D unclear. CDR3 length equals 14 residues. V lost 1 base and J 4 bases, leaving 8 bases between the germline ends. Germline V gives CDR1 SGHVS, CDR2 FQNEAQ. CDR3 in amino acids: CASSLGSRNQPQHF. The CDR3 DNA follows: TGTGCCAGCAGCTTAGGCAGCCGTAATCAGCCCCAGCATTTT.

The chain has TRBV12-5 and TRBJ2-5; D perhaps matches TRBD1 (7 bases). The CDR3 has 13 residues. Germline V gene data show CDR1 as LGHNT and CDR2 as FRNRAP. The V end was cut by 7 bases, the J end by 5 bases, with 14 bases between. The CDR3, as DNA: TGTGCTAGTGCCATCGCAGGGGGGGAGACCCAGTACTTC. Protein: CASAIAGGETQYF.

This clonotype was counted between two and nine times. This chain connects TRBV5-6 to TRBJ1-2; D remains ambiguous. There are 12 residues in the CDR3. The V and J ends lost 2 bases and 12 bases respectively, with 14 bases between them. In germline, CDR1 is SGHDT, CDR2 YYEEEE. In DNA form, the CDR3 reads TGTGCCAGCAGCTTTCAGGCCCTGGACGACACCTTC. It is translated as CASSFQALDDTF.

This clonotype was counted ten times or more. The chain links TRBV5-1 to TRBJ2-2; 7 bases match TRBD1. The J segment lost 7 bases and the V segment lost 1 base, leaving 7 bases of the junction unmatched. Per germline, CDR1 SGHRS and CDR2 YFSETQ. CDR3 length: 15 amino acids. The CDR3 protein is CASSLTGVLVGELFF. In DNA, the CDR3 is TGCGCCAGCAGCTTGACAGGGGTGCTCGTCGGGGAGCTGTTTTTT.

This clonotype was seen many times. The chain has TRBV10-3 and TRBJ2-7; D may be TRBD2 (5 bases). In germline, CDR1 is ENHRY, CDR2 SYGVKD. V lost 4 bases, J lost 3 bases, and 16 bases lay in between. The CDR3 has 15 amino acids. The CDR3 sequence is CAISAARGILYEQYF. In DNA form, the CDR3 reads TGTGCCATCAGTGCCGCGAGAGGGATACTCTACGAGCAGTACTTC.

V is TRBV7-9 and J is TRBJ2-2, with TRBD2 identical over 16 bases. V shed 6 bases and J 5 bases; nucleotides not matched to a gene: 6. The CDR3 consists of 17 residues. Germline V gene data show CDR1 as SEHNR and CDR2 as FQNEAQ (reference sequence). In DNA form, the CDR3 reads TGTGCCAGCAGATCTCCGGGACTAGCGGGGGGGACCGGGGAGCTGTTTTTT. It codes for CASRSPGLAGGTGELFF.

In its sample, this clonotype was seen a few times. CDR3 nucleotides: TGTGCCAGCAGTTACACGAGGACAGGGGCTCATGGCTACACCTTC. This encodes CASSYTRTGAHGYTF. The V call is TRBV6-5, the J call TRBJ1-2; TRBD1 agrees at 9 bases. Germline lookup yields CDR1 MNHEY and CDR2 SVGAGI. This CDR3 contains 15 residues. V lost 2 bases to trimming and J lost 6 bases; unmatched junction nucleotides: 7.

The chain joins TRBV5-1 to TRBJ2-7; no firm D call. From germline, CDR1 is SGHRS and CDR2 YFSETQ. The CDR3 runs 15 residues. V was cut by 0 bases and J by 3 bases, with 13 bases left in between. Here the CDR3 reads CASSLGGLMNYEQYF. The CDR3 region has the DNA TGCGCCAGCAGCTTGGGGGGATTAATGAACTACGAGCAGTACTTC.

This clonotype has only a few counts. The rearrangement links TRBV7-8 to TRBJ2-2, with D possibly TRBD2 on 6 matching bases. Germline V gene sequence: CDR1 SGHVS, CDR2 FQNEAQ. The CDR3 sequence is 17 residues long. Trimming took off 2 bases at V and 1 base at J, with 14 bases between the two ends. CDR3 coding DNA: TGTGCCAGCAGCTTACGAGGGCGGGGCGTGAACACCGGGGAGCTGTTTTTT. Translated, it gives CASSLRGRGVNTGELFF.